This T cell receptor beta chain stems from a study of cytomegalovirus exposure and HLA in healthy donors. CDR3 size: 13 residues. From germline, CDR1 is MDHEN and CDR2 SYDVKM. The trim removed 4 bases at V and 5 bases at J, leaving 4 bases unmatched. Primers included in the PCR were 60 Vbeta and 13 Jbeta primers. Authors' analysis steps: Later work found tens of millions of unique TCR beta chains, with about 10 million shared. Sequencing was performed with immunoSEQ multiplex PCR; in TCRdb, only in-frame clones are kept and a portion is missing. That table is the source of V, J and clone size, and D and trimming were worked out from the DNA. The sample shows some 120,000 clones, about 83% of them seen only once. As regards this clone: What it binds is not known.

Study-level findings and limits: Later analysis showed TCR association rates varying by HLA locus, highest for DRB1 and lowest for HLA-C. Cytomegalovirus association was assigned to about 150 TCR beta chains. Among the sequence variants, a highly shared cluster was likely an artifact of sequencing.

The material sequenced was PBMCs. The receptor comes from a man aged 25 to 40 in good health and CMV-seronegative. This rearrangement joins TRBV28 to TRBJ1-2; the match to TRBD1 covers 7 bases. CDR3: CASSSGQLYGYTF. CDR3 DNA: TGTGCCAGCAGTTCGGGACAGCTTTATGGCTACACCTTC.